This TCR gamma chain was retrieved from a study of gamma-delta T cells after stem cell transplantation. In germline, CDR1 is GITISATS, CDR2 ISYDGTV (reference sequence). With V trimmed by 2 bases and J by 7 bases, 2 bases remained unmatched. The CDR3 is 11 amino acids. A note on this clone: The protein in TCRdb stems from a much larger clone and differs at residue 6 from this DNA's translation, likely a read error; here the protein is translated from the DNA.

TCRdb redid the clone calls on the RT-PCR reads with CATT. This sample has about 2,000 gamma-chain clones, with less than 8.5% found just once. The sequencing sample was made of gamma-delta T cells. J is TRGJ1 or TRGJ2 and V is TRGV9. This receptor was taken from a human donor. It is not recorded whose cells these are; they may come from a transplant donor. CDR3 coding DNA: TGTGCCTTGTGGGAGGACTATAAGAAACTCTTT. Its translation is CALWEDYKKLF.